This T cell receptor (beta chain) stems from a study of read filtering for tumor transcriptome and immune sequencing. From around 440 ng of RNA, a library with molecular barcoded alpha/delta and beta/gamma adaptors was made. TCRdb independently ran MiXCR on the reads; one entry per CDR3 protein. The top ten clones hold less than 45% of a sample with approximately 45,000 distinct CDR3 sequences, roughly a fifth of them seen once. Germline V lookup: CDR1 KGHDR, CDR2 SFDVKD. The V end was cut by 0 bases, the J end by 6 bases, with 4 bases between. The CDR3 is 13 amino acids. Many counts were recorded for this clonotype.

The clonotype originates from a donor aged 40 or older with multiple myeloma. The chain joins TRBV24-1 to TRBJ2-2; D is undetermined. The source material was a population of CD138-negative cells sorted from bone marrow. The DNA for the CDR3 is TGTGCCACCAGTGATTTGTTGTCCGGGGAGCTGTTTTTT. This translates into CATSDLLSGELFF.